Listed below are T cell receptor beta chains from one sample, sequenced in a study of regulatory T cells in long-lasting Graves disease. In TCRdb, the multiplex PCR reads were re-called with MiXCR into one record per CDR3 protein. The profile covers approximately 480,000 distinct CDR3 sequences, with under 20% appearing a single time and 9% to 15% taken by the ten largest. Separately, the same data were catalogued under a study of T cells in Graves' hyperthyroidism and ophthalmopathy.

The sample was peripheral blood mononuclear cells (PBMCs), taken at new diagnosis, from a patient treated with antithyroid drugs. The receptors shown here come from a man aged 35-49 years with Graves disease. CDR3s include the opening cysteine and the closing phenylalanine or tryptophan. The D gene is left open where the match is weak. Clone size is stated in some rows and not others, as once, few, many or a class when expanded.

clone_size: many
d_call: .
j_call: TRBJ2-2
v_call: TRBV30
cdr3_nt: TGTGCCTGGAAACGAGACACACTGAAGACCGGGGAGCTGTTTTTT
cdr3_aa: CAWKRDTLKTGELFF

clone_size: many
d_call: .
j_call: TRBJ2-5
v_call: TRBV14
cdr3_nt: TGTGCCAGCAGCCAATCTCAAGAGACCCAGTACTTC
cdr3_aa: CASSQSQETQYF

clone_size: many
d_call: TRBD1
j_call: TRBJ2-3
v_call: TRBV5-4
cdr3_nt: TGTGCCAGCAGCGACAGGGACACAGATACGCAGTATTTT
cdr3_aa: CASSDRDTDTQYF

clone_size: few
d_call: .
j_call: TRBJ1-2
v_call: TRBV10-3
cdr3_nt: TGTGCCATCAGTGAGTCTCCAACCTATGGCTACACCTTC
cdr3_aa: CAISESPTYGYTF

clone_size: many
d_call: .
j_call: TRBJ2-7
v_call: TRBV2
cdr3_nt: TGTGCCAGCAGCGCCAAGGGAGACGAGCAGTACTTC
cdr3_aa: CASSAKGDEQYF

clone_size: many
d_call: TRBD2
j_call: TRBJ2-5
v_call: TRBV29-1
cdr3_nt: TGCAGCGCTCACCCGGCGGGAGGGAAAGAGACCCAGTACTTC
cdr3_aa: CSAHPAGGKETQYF

clone_size: .
d_call: .
j_call: TRBJ2-1
v_call: TRBV7-9
cdr3_nt: TGTGCCAGCAGCTCAAGAGGGACGGGAAGCTCCTGCAATGAGCAGTTCTTC
cdr3_aa: CASSSRGTGSSCNEQFF

clone_size: once
d_call: .
j_call: TRBJ2-4
v_call: TRBV9
cdr3_nt: TGTGCCAGCAGCGTAGGAGGGACAAAAAACATTCAGTACTTC
cdr3_aa: CASSVGGTKNIQYF

clone_size: .
d_call: TRBD2
j_call: TRBJ2-1
v_call: TRBV5-1
cdr3_nt: TGCGCCAGCAGCTTGGTACTAGCGGGACCGTATACCCCCAATGAGCAGTTCTTC
cdr3_aa: CASSLVLAGPYTPNEQFF

clone_size: many
d_call: .
j_call: TRBJ2-2
v_call: TRBV7-3
cdr3_nt: TGTGCCAGCAGCGACACCGGGACTGGCGGGGAGCTGTTTTTT
cdr3_aa: CASSDTGTGGELFF

clone_size: many
d_call: .
j_call: TRBJ1-1
v_call: TRBV27
cdr3_nt: TGTGCCACCAAAATAGGGGTGAACACTGAAGCTTTCTTT
cdr3_aa: CATKIGVNTEAFF

clone_size: .
d_call: .
j_call: TRBJ2-7
v_call: TRBV25-1
cdr3_nt: TGTGCCAGCAGTGAATCCTCGGGGCCCCCCTACGAGCAGTACTTC
cdr3_aa: CASSESSGPPYEQYF

clone_size: few
d_call: .
j_call: TRBJ2-5
v_call: TRBV5-1
cdr3_nt: TGCGCCAGCAGCTCCCTTAGTATAGGAGTGCAGGACCAAGAGACCCAGTACTTC
cdr3_aa: CASSSLSIGVQDQETQYF

clone_size: .
d_call: .
j_call: TRBJ1-1
v_call: TRBV5-1
cdr3_nt: TGCGCCAGCAGCCAACTACGGGGTACCAACACTGAAGCTTTCTTT
cdr3_aa: CASSQLRGTNTEAFF

clone_size: many
d_call: TRBD2
j_call: TRBJ2-2
v_call: TRBV5-5
cdr3_nt: TGTGCCAGCAGCTGGGGACTAGCGGGAGTTACCGGGGAGCTGTTTTTT
cdr3_aa: CASSWGLAGVTGELFF

clone_size: .
d_call: TRBD1
j_call: TRBJ2-4
v_call: TRBV6-2/TRBV6-3
cdr3_nt: TGTGCCAGCAGTTACTCCCTCAATCGGGACAGGGAGGACATTCAGTACTTC
cdr3_aa: CASSYSLNRDREDIQYF

clone_size: many
d_call: TRBD2
j_call: TRBJ2-7
v_call: TRBV20-1
cdr3_nt: TGCAGTGTGACCGGGACTAGCGGGCGGAGCTCCTACGAGCAGTACTTC
cdr3_aa: CSVTGTSGRSSYEQYF

clone_size: many
d_call: TRBD2
j_call: TRBJ2-7
v_call: TRBV28
cdr3_nt: TGTGCCAGCAACCGGGAGGCCATTGGGGAGCAGTACTTC
cdr3_aa: CASNREAIGEQYF

clone_size: many
d_call: .
j_call: TRBJ1-6
v_call: TRBV3-1
cdr3_nt: TGTGCCAGCAGCCAAGATGGGCGGATAGCCCCCCTCCACTTT
cdr3_aa: CASSQDGRIAPLHF

clone_size: few
d_call: .
j_call: TRBJ2-6
v_call: TRBV5-5
cdr3_nt: TGTGCCAGCAGTTCTCAGGGTCCTGGGGCCAACGTCCTGACTTTC
cdr3_aa: CASSSQGPGANVLTF

clone_size: few
d_call: TRBD1
j_call: TRBJ1-1
v_call: TRBV6-2/TRBV6-3
cdr3_nt: TGTGCCAGCAGTCCGAGAAGGGGACAGGGGAGCCCTGAAGCTTTCTTT
cdr3_aa: CASSPRRGQGSPEAFF

clone_size: .
d_call: TRBD2
j_call: TRBJ2-7
v_call: TRBV7-9
cdr3_nt: TGTGCCAGCAGCCTGGCGAGAGCGGGAGAAATCGACGAGCAGTACTTC
cdr3_aa: CASSLARAGEIDEQYF

clone_size: few
d_call: TRBD2
j_call: TRBJ2-2
v_call: TRBV6-4
cdr3_nt: TGTGCCAGCAGGATGACTAGCGGGATAGCCGGGGAGCTGTTTTTT
cdr3_aa: CASRMTSGIAGELFF

clone_size: few
d_call: TRBD2
j_call: TRBJ2-2
v_call: TRBV6-1
cdr3_nt: TGTGCCAGCAGCGCTACCTCGGGGGGGGGGGAGCTGTTTTTT
cdr3_aa: CASSATSGGGELFF

clone_size: .
d_call: TRBD2
j_call: TRBJ2-1
v_call: TRBV12-3/TRBV12-4
cdr3_nt: TGTGCCAGCAATATAGGGGGAACTAGCGGGTTCTATGAGCAGTTCTTC
cdr3_aa: CASNIGGTSGFYEQFF

clone_size: many
d_call: TRBD2
j_call: TRBJ2-1
v_call: TRBV20-1
cdr3_nt: TGCAGTGCTGGGGGGGGACTAGCGGGATACAATGAGCAGTTCTTC
cdr3_aa: CSAGGGLAGYNEQFF

clone_size: .
d_call: .
j_call: TRBJ1-1
v_call: TRBV10-2
cdr3_nt: TGCGCCAGCAGTGAGTATGGAGCTTCGAACACTGAAGCTTTCTTT
cdr3_aa: CASSEYGASNTEAFF

clone_size: few
d_call: TRBD2
j_call: TRBJ2-2
v_call: TRBV20-1
cdr3_nt: TGCAGTGCTACGGACCCTAGCGGGAAGCCCGGGGAGCTGTTTTTT
cdr3_aa: CSATDPSGKPGELFF

clone_size: many
d_call: TRBD2
j_call: TRBJ2-2
v_call: TRBV2
cdr3_nt: TGTGCCAGCAGTTTTTTAGCGGGAGACACCGGGGAGCTGTTTTTT
cdr3_aa: CASSFLAGDTGELFF

clone_size: few
d_call: TRBD2
j_call: TRBJ2-1
v_call: TRBV15
cdr3_nt: TGTGCCACCAGCAGAGATACGGGGTCGGCGGGAGTGTCGTACAATGAGCAGTTCTTC
cdr3_aa: CATSRDTGSAGVSYNEQFF

clone_size: .
d_call: .
j_call: TRBJ1-1
v_call: TRBV5-6
cdr3_nt: TGTGCCAGCAGCTGGAGACAGGACTTCAACACTGAAGCTTTCTTT
cdr3_aa: CASSWRQDFNTEAFF

clone_size: few
d_call: .
j_call: TRBJ2-1
v_call: TRBV7-8
cdr3_nt: TGTGCCAGCAGCCCAGGGGGGTATGATGTTGATGGGGTTCTTGTGAGTGCCTACAATGAGCAGTTCTTC
cdr3_aa: CASSPGGYDVDGVLVSAYNEQFF

clone_size: many
d_call: TRBD1
j_call: TRBJ2-3
v_call: TRBV27
cdr3_nt: TGTGCCAGCATGACATATGACAGGGGGCTAACAGATACGCAGTATTTT
cdr3_aa: CASMTYDRGLTDTQYF

clone_size: many
d_call: TRBD1
j_call: TRBJ2-5
v_call: TRBV28
cdr3_nt: TGTGCCAGCAACCTACCCCACAGGGGTGAGACCCAGTACTTC
cdr3_aa: CASNLPHRGETQYF

clone_size: many
d_call: .
j_call: TRBJ2-3
v_call: TRBV28
cdr3_nt: TGTGCCAGCAGTTCTCTACAGAACACAGATACGCAGTATTTT
cdr3_aa: CASSSLQNTDTQYF

clone_size: .
d_call: .
j_call: TRBJ1-1
v_call: TRBV6-6
cdr3_nt: TGTGCCAGCAGTTACTCGGGCAGGGAACTTGAGACTGAAGCTTTCTTT
cdr3_aa: CASSYSGRELETEAFF

clone_size: .
d_call: TRBD2
j_call: TRBJ2-7
v_call: TRBV28
cdr3_nt: TGCGCCAGCAGCTTACCTAGCGGGAGTGGCGAGCAGTACTTC
cdr3_aa: CASSLPSGSGEQYF

clone_size: few
d_call: .
j_call: TRBJ2-7
v_call: TRBV30
cdr3_nt: TGTGCCTGGAGTATCGGGCCACTAACCTACGAGCAGTACTTC
cdr3_aa: CAWSIGPLTYEQYF

clone_size: many
d_call: .
j_call: TRBJ2-3
v_call: TRBV5-5
cdr3_nt: TGTGCCAGCAGCTTGCGAGGATCCTCTAGCACAGATACGCAGTATTTT
cdr3_aa: CASSLRGSSSTDTQYF

clone_size: many
d_call: TRBD1
j_call: TRBJ2-7
v_call: TRBV7-3
cdr3_nt: TGTGCCAGCAGCACAACTCCAGGGGGCGAGCAGTACTTC
cdr3_aa: CASSTTPGGEQYF

clone_size: few
d_call: TRBD1
j_call: TRBJ2-1
v_call: TRBV9
cdr3_nt: TGTGCCAGCAGCGTGGGTGGACAGGGGAACAATGAGCAGTTCTTC
cdr3_aa: CASSVGGQGNNEQFF

clone_size: many
d_call: TRBD1
j_call: TRBJ2-3
v_call: TRBV29-1
cdr3_nt: TGCAGCGTTGAACCAGGGGGCGCAGATACGCAGTATTTT
cdr3_aa: CSVEPGGADTQYF

clone_size: many
d_call: TRBD2
j_call: TRBJ2-1
v_call: TRBV7-8
cdr3_nt: TGTGCCAGCAGCTCGACCGGGACTAACTACAATGAGCAGTTCTTC
cdr3_aa: CASSSTGTNYNEQFF

clone_size: many
d_call: TRBD2
j_call: TRBJ2-1
v_call: TRBV28
cdr3_nt: TGTGCCAGCAGTTTATCGGGTAGCGGGAGACCGCCGAATGAGCAGTTCTTC
cdr3_aa: CASSLSGSGRPPNEQFF

clone_size: many
d_call: .
j_call: TRBJ1-6
v_call: TRBV2
cdr3_nt: TGTGCCAGCAGTGAAGGGGAGGGCGATTCACCCCTCCACTTT
cdr3_aa: CASSEGEGDSPLHF

clone_size: many
d_call: .
j_call: TRBJ2-7
v_call: TRBV2
cdr3_nt: TGTGCCAGCAGTGCTACGACACAAAGCTCCTACGAGCAGTACTTC
cdr3_aa: CASSATTQSSYEQYF

clone_size: many
d_call: .
j_call: TRBJ1-1
v_call: TRBV3-1
cdr3_nt: TGTGCCAGCAGCCACCGGATCTCCCTTTCAGGGATTAGCACTGAAGCTTTCTTT
cdr3_aa: CASSHRISLSGISTEAFF

clone_size: many
d_call: .
j_call: TRBJ2-7
v_call: TRBV2
cdr3_nt: TGTGCCAGCAGTAAAGACAGGAACTACGAGCAGTACTTC
cdr3_aa: CASSKDRNYEQYF

clone_size: many
d_call: .
j_call: TRBJ2-3
v_call: TRBV28
cdr3_nt: TGTGCCAGCAGTCGGGGACGATGGGACGCAGATACGCAGTATTTT
cdr3_aa: CASSRGRWDADTQYF

clone_size: few
d_call: .
j_call: TRBJ1-6
v_call: TRBV19
cdr3_nt: TGTGCCAGTACCGGCGGCATCTATAATTCACCCCTCCACTTT
cdr3_aa: CASTGGIYNSPLHF

clone_size: many
d_call: .
j_call: TRBJ1-1
v_call: TRBV9
cdr3_nt: TGCGCCAGCAGCGGTCAGGGGAACACTGAAGCTTTCTTT
cdr3_aa: CASSGQGNTEAFF

clone_size: many
d_call: TRBD1
j_call: TRBJ2-7
v_call: TRBV28
cdr3_nt: TGTGCCAGCAGTTTGGGGACAGGGGAGTACGAGCAGTACTTC
cdr3_aa: CASSLGTGEYEQYF

clone_size: few
d_call: .
j_call: TRBJ2-2
v_call: TRBV19
cdr3_nt: TGTGCCAGTACCACCGTGGGCGGGAAGAACACCGGGGAGCTGTTTTTT
cdr3_aa: CASTTVGGKNTGELFF

clone_size: many
d_call: TRBD1
j_call: TRBJ2-5
v_call: TRBV30
cdr3_nt: TGTGCCTGGAGTCCCGGGACAGGGTCGGGACAAGAGACCCAGTACTTC
cdr3_aa: CAWSPGTGSGQETQYF

clone_size: many
d_call: TRBD2
j_call: TRBJ2-2
v_call: TRBV7-3
cdr3_nt: TGTGCCAGCAGCTTAAACGGGAGGGGGTCCGGGGAGCTGTTTTTT
cdr3_aa: CASSLNGRGSGELFF

clone_size: many
d_call: TRBD1
j_call: TRBJ2-1
v_call: TRBV7-2
cdr3_nt: TGTGCCAGCAGCTTATCATCTTCAGGGGGACGAGCTCTGGAGCAGTTCTTC
cdr3_aa: CASSLSSSGGRALEQFF

clone_size: .
d_call: .
j_call: TRBJ2-1
v_call: TRBV4-1
cdr3_nt: TGCGCCAGCAGCTTCCGGGCCGGGGAAAGCAATGAGCAGTTCTTC
cdr3_aa: CASSFRAGESNEQFF

clone_size: .
d_call: TRBD1
j_call: TRBJ1-5
v_call: TRBV29-1
cdr3_nt: TGCAGCGCGGGACAGCCCAATCAGCCCCAGCATTTT
cdr3_aa: CSAGQPNQPQHF